The source of this TCR beta chain is a study of radiation and T cells in renal cell carcinoma (dated by TCRdb to 2018 to 2020). About the full investigation: A total of some 55 samples underwent TCR beta sequencing, made up of some 26 tumors and about 27 peripheral blood samples. The last blood draw occurred 4 weeks after radiation, at the same time as nephrectomy. Across all 50 or so samples, 3,800,000 or so unique CDR3 nucleotide sequences encoding 2 million to 3 million unique CDR3 amino acid sequences were identified.

The CDR1 and CDR2 encoded by the germline V gene are SGHVS and FQNEAQ. The CDR3 covers 14 residues, taking in both the cysteine and the phenylalanine. The kept DNA is CDR3 alone, 42 bases in frame from the first base. The meaning of the sample's time point label: blood 4 weeks post-SBRT, at nephrectomy. The label giving this sample's treatment or condition can be read as: 15 Gy SBRT to primary tumor, nephrectomy 4 weeks later. The samples were drawn from a clinical trial, where primary renal cell carcinomas were treated with 15 Gy of stereotactic body radiation therapy and then removed by nephrectomy 4 weeks afterward. Serial peripheral blood from radiation-treated patients was sampled at baseline, 2 weeks and 4 weeks after SBRT to track tumor-enriched clonotypes. Renal cell carcinoma with clear cell pathology was present in all patients. Genomic DNA for TCR sequencing was prepared using the QIAamp DNA Blood Mini Kit (Qiagen). The analyses included only samples that passed all quality control checks.

Study-wide conclusions, independent of this receptor: Blood repertoire dynamics were not followed beyond 4 weeks after treatment. Because pretreatment tumor biopsies were not available, the baseline intratumoral presence of clonotypes could not be determined. In blood, the top tumor clonotypes increased between baseline and 2 weeks post-radiation and then shrank by 4 weeks, which suggests that tumor-resident clones expanded only transiently. With a single-armed trial design, the study had no way to address how radiation dose or scheduling affects the TCR repertoire.

A single count supports this clone. This clone's antigen is unknown. The junction departs from the called germline gene at one end, perhaps through a read error. TCR beta libraries were generated from genomic DNA with the immunoSEQ kit, following the manufacturer's recommendations. Library preparation used a first multiplex PCR with proprietary primers, then a second PCR adding unique barcodes, with bead cleanups after each round. A positive control reaction and a negative control reaction, both provided in the kit, were run with every batch of samples. The final libraries were assessed on an Agilent 4200 TapeStation D1000 ScreenTape, pooled by volume, and quantified by qPCR. Sequencing ran on an Illumina NextSeq500 with a MidOutput 150-cycle cartridge, using 156 Read1 and 15 Index1 cycles with kit custom primers. The pooled library was loaded at around 1 pM with an approximately 21% PhiX control spike-in. Regarding the original processing steps: Vendor-processed data were analyzed in R, with a clonotype defined as all T cells sharing the same CDR3 nucleotide sequence. For clone abundance analyses, frequencies were normalized to the 10,000 most abundant clones in each sample. Public T cell clones, averaging fewer than five per sample, were removed before analysis. A difference in abundance of at least 32-fold between compartments was used to define tumor-enriched and baseline blood-enriched clonotypes. A beta-binomial differential abundance model was used to identify clonotypes that expanded or contracted between blood time points. Tumor-blood repertoire similarity was measured with the Baroni-Urbani and Buser coefficient, and groups were compared using two-tailed Wilcoxon tests in R. This immuneACCESS table, as held by TCRdb, lists in-frame sequences with V and J called but not all clones. Of the missing ones, under half trace to an unresolved V gene in checked studies; the others have no known cause. V, J and clone size are taken as reported in that table, and D and trimming were inferred from the DNA itself. This sample holds under 200,000 clones; roughly 90% were observed only once. About 11% of the sample is held by the ten biggest clonotypes.

This TCR was recovered from a woman in her 50s with renal cell carcinoma. The sequencing here drew on blood, taken from a patient whose treatment included radiotherapy and nephrectomy. The rearranged segments are TRBV7-8 and TRBJ2-7; 8 junctional bases match TRBD2. The CDR3 here reads CASSLAGISYEQYF. The DNA sequence is TGTGCCAGCAGCCTAGCGGGTATTTCCTACGAGCAGTACTTC.